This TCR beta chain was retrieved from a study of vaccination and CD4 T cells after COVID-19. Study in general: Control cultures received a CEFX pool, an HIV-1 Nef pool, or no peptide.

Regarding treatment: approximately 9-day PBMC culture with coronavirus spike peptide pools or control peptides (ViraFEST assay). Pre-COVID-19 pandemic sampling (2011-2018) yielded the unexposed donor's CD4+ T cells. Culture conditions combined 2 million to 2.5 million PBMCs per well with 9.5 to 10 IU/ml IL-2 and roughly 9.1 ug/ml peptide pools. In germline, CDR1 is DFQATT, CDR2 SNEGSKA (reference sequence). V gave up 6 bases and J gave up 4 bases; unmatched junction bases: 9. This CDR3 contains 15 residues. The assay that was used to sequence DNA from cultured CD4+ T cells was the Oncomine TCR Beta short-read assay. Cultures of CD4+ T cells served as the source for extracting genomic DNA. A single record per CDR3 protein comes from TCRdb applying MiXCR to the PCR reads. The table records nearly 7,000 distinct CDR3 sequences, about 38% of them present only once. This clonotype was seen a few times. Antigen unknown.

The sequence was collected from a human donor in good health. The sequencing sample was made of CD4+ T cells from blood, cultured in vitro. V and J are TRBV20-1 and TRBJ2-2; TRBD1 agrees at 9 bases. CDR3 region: CSAGPGTGITGELFF. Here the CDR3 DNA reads TGCAGTGCCGGTCCCGGGACAGGGATCACCGGGGAGCTGTTTTTT.